The 7 T cell receptor beta chains reported below all come from one sample, sequenced in a study of CD8 T cells in Susac syndrome. Reverse transcription used roughly 0.45 to 1 ug RNA and random hexamers. TCRdb itself ran the immunoSEQ multiplex PCR reads through MiXCR, one entry per CDR3 protein. Here the sample spans more than 150,000 distinct CDR3 sequences, approximately 93% being singletons. The sequenced sample was CD8+ T cells from PBMCs. The origin of the receptors is a human donor with multiple sclerosis.

The chain couples TRBV9 to TRBJ1-2, with 7 bases matching TRBD1. CDR1 and CDR2 from the germline V gene are SGDLS and YYNGEE. This CDR3 has 14 residues. V lost 4 bases to trimming and J lost 7 bases; unmatched junction nucleotides: 10. The CDR3 DNA sequence: TGTGCCAGCAGCCGCGGAGGGGGCGCCGGTGGCTACACCTTC. This translates into CASSRGGGAGGYTF. The whole variable domain, remainder taken from reference TRBV9 and TRBJ1-2, is DSGVTQTPKHLITATGQRVTLRCSPRSGDLSVYWYQQSLDQGLQFLIQYYNGEERAKGNILERFSAQQFPDLHSELNLSSLELGDSALYFCASSRGGGAGGYTFGSGTRLTVV.

This chain connects TRBV15 to TRBJ2-1; D might be TRBD2 (5 bases). The CDR3 covers 13 residues. Germline CDR1 reads LNHNV; CDR2 reads YYDKDF (reference sequence). Trimming cost V 4 bases and J 5 bases, with 9 bases left between them. As DNA, the CDR3 is TGTGCCACCAGCACTCGGGGTAACAATGAGCAGTTCTTC. This sequence encodes CATSTRGNNEQFF.

This rearrangement joins TRBV20-1 to TRBJ1-2; D remains unclear. V lost 4 bases, J lost 2 bases, and 2 bases lay in between. Germline assignment: CDR1 DFQATT and CDR2 SNEGSKA (reference sequence). The CDR3 totals 10 residues. CDR3 coding DNA: TGCAGTGCTAACAACTATGGCTACACCTTC. This translates into CSANNYGYTF.

The V and J genes are TRBV10-3 and TRBJ1-1, with TRBD1 identical over 7 bases. CDR3 length: 11 amino acids. The J segment lost 8 bases and the V segment lost 10 bases, leaving 7 bases of the junction unmatched. Germline V gene data show CDR1 as ENHRY and CDR2 as SYGVKD. The CDR3 reads CATVRGPEAFF. The CDR3, as DNA: TGTGCCACCGTTAGGGGGCCCGAAGCTTTCTTT.

This chain connects TRBV29-1 to TRBJ2-6, with a tentative D call TRBD1 (5 bases). This CDR3 contains 13 residues. Deletions cut 7 bases from V and 3 bases from J, with 10 bases between. Germline lookup yields CDR1 SQVTM and CDR2 ANQGSEA. The CDR3 DNA reads TGCAGCGCTAGGGGTAGTGGGGCCAACGTCCTGACTTTC. Amino acids: CSARGSGANVLTF.

The chain has TRBV20-1 and TRBJ2-1; 8 bases fit TRBD1. After removal of 4 bases from V and 4 bases from J, the junction contained 9 bases not matched to a gene. This CDR3 has 15 residues. CDR1 and CDR2 (germline): DFQATT, SNEGSKA (reference sequence). Here the CDR3 reads CSAIGQGGGYNEQFF. CDR3 nucleotides: TGCAGTGCTATTGGACAGGGCGGTGGGTACAATGAGCAGTTCTTC.

As DNA, the CDR3 is TGTGCCAGCAGCTTGTGGGGAGATTATGGCTACACCTTC. Its translation: CASSLWGDYGYTF. The rearrangement uses TRBV5-4 and TRBJ1-2; D not certain. This CDR3 has 13 residues. CDR1 is SGHNT and CDR2 is YYREEE in the germline V gene (reference sequence). V shed 1 base and J shed 5 bases, with 9 bases lying between them.